One and the same sample provided the 7 T cell receptor beta chains below, sequenced in a study of blood T cell repertoires in COVID-19. Data came from immunoSEQ multiplex PCR; TCRdb stores just in-frame clones and leaves some out. Among fewer than 400,000 clones listed, approximately 89% were seen once. The source material was peripheral blood. All receptors derive from a woman between 25 and 40 years old with COVID-19, enrolled during active disease.

V and J are TRBV10-3 and TRBJ1-2, with a weak D call TRBD1 (5 bases). The germline CDR1 and CDR2 sequences are ENHRY and SYGVKD. The CDR3 is made up of 13 amino acids. V lost 6 bases and J 2 bases, leaving 10 bases between the germline ends. The CDR3 region is CAISQDTNYGYTF. The CDR3 region has the DNA TGTGCCATCAGCCAGGACACCAACTATGGCTACACCTTC.

V usage is TRBV15 and J usage is TRBJ2-7; no definite D call. The germline V gene encodes CDR1 LNHNV and CDR2 YYDKDF (reference sequence). This CDR3 is built from 14 residues. Deletions cut 5 bases from V and 5 bases from J, with 16 bases between. CDR3 region: CATSQGDPGHEQYF. CDR3 DNA sequence: TGTGCCACCAGCCAAGGTGACCCAGGCCACGAGCAGTACTTC.

The J gene is TRBJ2-2, the V gene TRBV28; weak D call: TRBD2 (7 bases). Germline assignment: CDR1 MDHEN and CDR2 SYDVKM. The CDR3 length is 14 residues. V was shortened by 6 bases and J by 7 bases, with 15 bases between the two germline ends. The CDR3 spells CASRLGGAGGELFF. The CDR3 coding sequence is TGTGCCAGCAGGTTAGGGGGGGCCGGCGGGGAGCTGTTTTTT.

CDR3 bases: TGTGCCAGCAGTTCTTTCACGCGGGGGGATGGCTACACCTTC. Protein: CASSSFTRGDGYTF. V usage is TRBV6-5 and J usage is TRBJ1-2; a weak D match, TRBD1 (5 bases). Germline V gene lookup returns CDR1 MNHEY and CDR2 SVGAGI. The ends were cut back, 4 bases at V and 6 bases at J, with 15 bases in the middle. The CDR3 loop spans 14 amino acids.

CDR3 bases: TGTGCCAGCAGTGACCGGACAGGGTGGAACACTGAAGCTTTCTTT. It codes for CASSDRTGWNTEAFF. The genes are TRBV2 and TRBJ1-1, with TRBD1 identical over 8 bases. This CDR3 contains 15 residues. The ends lost 3 bases at V and 1 base at J; junction bases unmatched: 4. Germline V gives CDR1 SNHLY, CDR2 FYNNEI. Together with reference TRBV2 and TRBJ1-1, the CDR3 gives the full variable domain: EPEVTQTPSHQVTQMGQEVILRCVPISNHLYFYWYRQILGQKVEFLVSFYNNEISEKSEIFDDQFSVERPDGSNFTLKIRSTKLEDSAMYFCASSDRTGWNTEAFFGQGTRLTVV.

On this clone itself: The same CDR3 is also encoded by other DNA sequences in this sample. The gene calls are TRBV5-1 and TRBJ1-1; the D is unclear. Germline V gene lookup returns CDR1 SGHRS and CDR2 YFSETQ. V was pared by 2 bases and J by 1 base, with 6 bases between. The CDR3 length is 13 residues. The CDR3 loop is CASSFGGNTEAFF. CDR3 DNA sequence: TGCGCCAGCAGCTTCGGCGGGAACACTGAAGCTTTCTTT. The full variable domain, completed using reference TRBV5-1 and TRBJ1-1, is KAGVTQTPRYLIKTRGQQVTLSCSPISGHRSVSWYQQTPGQGLQFLFEYFSETQRNKGNFPGRFSGRQFSNSRSEMNVSTLELGDSALYLCASSFGGNTEAFFGQGTRLTVV.

The V call is TRBV9, the J call TRBJ1-5; TRBD1 might be the D (6 bases). The ends were cut back, 3 bases at V and 1 base at J, with 17 bases in the middle. Germline values: CDR1 SGDLS, CDR2 YYNGEE. The CDR3 length is 17 residues. The CDR3 nucleotides read TGTGCCAGCAGCGGCAGGGGAGGGTCTACGAGCAATCAGCCCCAGCATTTT. It encodes CASSGRGGSTSNQPQHF.